The 12 T cell receptor beta chains below were found in one sample sequenced in a study of Ad26.COV2.S vaccination and SARS-CoV-2 variants (dated by TCRdb to 2020 to 2023). Reading the label with the study, this specimen's treatment or condition is: over 15 received Ad26.COV2.S at low or high dose, single or two shots; 5 received placebo; per-sample allocation not given. For vaccine and placebo recipients, repertoires were sequenced using samples collected on day 63 after the first injection. Preparation of the library involved the immunoSEQ multiplex PCR assay. Held by TCRdb, this immuneACCESS table contains in-frame sequences only and omits some clones. Under half of the omission traces to an unresolved V gene where checked; the cause of the rest is unknown. A total of some 320,000 clones appear in this sample, around 85% of them only once. The ten biggest clones cover 2.1% of the sample. The sequencing here drew on peripheral blood, taken in a trial of Ad26.COV2.S vaccine versus placebo. Source of these receptors: a person between 18 and 65 years old who received the Ad26.COV2.S COVID-19 vaccine or a placebo.

This chain uses TRBV19 with TRBJ2-7; D might be TRBD2 (5 bases). This CDR3 comprises 13 residues. The germline V and J ends were trimmed by 3 bases and 7 bases, with 13 bases remaining between them. Germline CDR1 LNHDA, CDR2 SQIVND (reference sequence). The CDR3 DNA sequence: TGTGCCAGTAGTATTAATCGGGAAAGAGAGCAGTACTTC. This encodes CASSINREREQYF.

The chain employs TRBV7-8 and TRBJ1-5; D is undetermined. V was trimmed by 5 bases and J by 1 base, leaving 12 bases between them. CDR1 is SGHVS and CDR2 is FQNEAQ in the germline V gene. The length of the CDR3 is 15 residues. The CDR3 DNA reads TGTGCCAGCAGCCCGGACCGCTGGAGCAATCAGCCCCAGCATTTT. Its translation: CASSPDRWSNQPQHF.

The chain couples TRBV18 to TRBJ2-1; 9 bases line up with TRBD2. CDR3 length: 17 residues. Germline assignment: CDR1 KGHSH and CDR2 LQKENI. The V segment lost 3 bases and the J segment 4 bases; nucleotides outside the gene matches: 10. CDR3 in DNA: TGTGCCAGCTCACCGAATACCCTAGCGGGGACATACAATGAGCAGTTCTTC. Translating it yields CASSPNTLAGTYNEQFF.

V is TRBV2 and J is TRBJ1-1; a possible D gene is TRBD1 (5 bases). This CDR3 is built from 14 residues. The ends were cut back, 4 bases at V and 4 bases at J, with 13 bases in the middle. Germline V gives CDR1 SNHLY, CDR2 FYNNEI. The CDR3 spells CASSVDSGGTEAFF. The CDR3 DNA is TGTGCCAGCAGTGTCGACAGCGGAGGCACTGAAGCTTTCTTT.

V usage is TRBV7-3 and J usage is TRBJ2-3; D gene unclear. V lost 5 bases, J lost 1 base, and 7 bases lay in between. This CDR3 contains 13 residues. The germline V gene encodes CDR1 SGHTA and CDR2 FQGTGA. The CDR3 DNA follows: TGTGCCAGCAGCCAAGCCCGCACAGATACGCAGTATTTT. It translates to CASSQARTDTQYF.

The gene calls are TRBV5-1 and TRBJ2-2; TRBD2 matches at 9 bases. This CDR3 region has 18 residues. Germline lookup yields CDR1 SGHRS and CDR2 YFSETQ. V dropped 4 bases and J dropped 0; count of bases not matched to a gene: 10. CDR3 protein: CASSPTVAGVANTGELFF. DNA for the CDR3: TGCGCCAGCAGCCCGACCGTAGCGGGGGTCGCGAACACCGGGGAGCTGTTTTTT.

J is TRBJ1-2 and V is TRBV5-1; TRBD1 aligns across 8 bases. Germline-derived CDR1 and CDR2 are SGHRS and YFSETQ. This CDR3 contains 16 residues. J was trimmed by 1 base and V by 0 bases; bases with no gene match: 5. CDR3 sequence reads: CASSLADGQGNYGYTF. The CDR3, as DNA: TGCGCCAGCAGCTTGGCCGACGGACAGGGTAACTATGGCTACACCTTC.

The CDR3 sequence is CASSLRDRGFEAFF. CDR3 nucleotide sequence: TGTGCCAGCAGCCTTCGGGACAGGGGTTTCGAAGCTTTCTTT. This chain links TRBV14 with TRBJ1-1; 10 bases line up with TRBD1. Trimming removed 4 bases from V and 8 bases from J; junction bases left unmatched: 7. Germline CDR1 SGHDN, CDR2 FVKESK. The CDR3 has 14 amino acids.

The chain combines TRBV21-1 with TRBJ2-2. TRBV21-1 represents a pseudogene. This CDR3 is built from 14 residues. The DNA of the CDR3 is TGTGCCACCGGCGGGGACACTTACACCGGGGAGCTGTTTTTT. Translation gives CATGGDTYTGELFF.

The chain joins TRBV10-3 to TRBJ1-5; 11 nucleotides line up with TRBD1. J gave up 5 bases and V 5 bases, and 8 bases lay outside the gene matches. The V gene's germline CDR1 is ENHRY and CDR2 SYGVKD. The CDR3 sequence is 16 residues long. The CDR3 DNA is TGTGCCATCAGTTCCGGGACAGGGGGTTTTTATCAGCCCCAGCATTTT. Encoded protein: CAISSGTGGFYQPQHF.

V and J are TRBV5-8 and TRBJ2-1; 11 nucleotides agree with TRBD2. V lost 2 bases to trimming and J lost 3 bases; unmatched junction nucleotides: 4. Germline V lookup: CDR1 SGHTS, CDR2 YDEGEE. This CDR3 is 16 amino acids long. DNA for the CDR3: TGTGCCAGCAGCTTTTATAGCGGGGGGGACTACAATGAGCAGTTCTTC. Its protein is CASSFYSGGDYNEQFF.

The rearrangement joins TRBV11-3 to TRBJ2-2, with 11 bases that match TRBD1. This CDR3 contains 17 residues. The germline CDR1 and CDR2 sequences are SGHNT and YENEEA. Losses at the gene ends were 1 base for V and 5 bases for J; bases not matched to a gene: 6. Here the CDR3 DNA reads TGTGCCAGCAGCTTAGGGACAGGGGGCGCGGGAACCGGGGAGCTGTTTTTT. This sequence encodes CASSLGTGGAGTGELFF.